The 25 T cell receptor beta chains presented below share a single source sample, sequenced in a study of blood T cells in healthy people across ages (dated by TCRdb to the mid-2010s). The library was prepared using 5' RACE. The sequencer was an Illumina HiSeq 2500. The second PCR ran for about 6 to 11 cycles and used a J-beta primer mix along with a sample-barcoded 5' primer. TCRdb reprocessing: public reads trimmed at Q25 with fastp, clones called with MiXCR, in-frame beta chains kept. Here each entry gathers all rows of one CDR3 protein and keeps the most common genes and DNA. The sample yields fewer than 1,200,000 distinct CDR3 sequences; under 30% were counted once. The ten largest clones take up 0.65% to 0.95% of the sample. These data also featured in a second study, about T cells of mothers and their children.

The sequenced sample was blood. Receptor source: a girl aged 2-15 years in good health.

The sample holds a few counts of this clonotype. The J gene is TRBJ2-7, the V gene TRBV2; a possible D gene is TRBD2 (6 bases). V lost 7 bases and J lost 0, with 13 bases in between. Germline V CDR1 and CDR2: SNHLY, FYNNEI. This CDR3 is built from 14 residues. CDR3 sequence: CASIAGSSSYEQYF. CDR3 coding DNA: TGTGCCAGCATCGCCGGGAGTAGCTCCTACGAGCAGTACTTC. The complete variable domain, with remaining parts taken from reference TRBV2 and TRBJ2-7, reads EPEVTQTPSHQVTQMGQEVILRCVPISNHLYFYWYRQILGQKVEFLVSFYNNEISEKSEIFDDQFSVERPDGSNFTLKIRSTKLEDSAMYFCASIAGSSSYEQYFGPGTRLTVT.

There are a few counts of this clonotype. V gene TRBV20-1 combines with J gene TRBJ2-1; 8 nucleotides line up with TRBD2. Germline CDR1 DFQATT, CDR2 SNEGSKA (reference sequence). The CDR3 is 15 residues long. Losses at the gene ends were 6 bases for V and 1 base for J; bases not matched to a gene: 8. The CDR3 DNA follows: TGCAGTGCGCCTCTAGCGGGTGGTTCCTACAATGAGCAGTTCTTC. Translation: CSAPLAGGSYNEQFF.

The table lists this clonotype with a few counts. This chain connects TRBV20-1 to TRBJ1-1, with D uncertain. V lost 7 bases, J lost 8 bases, and 11 bases lay in between. The germline V gene encodes CDR1 DFQATT and CDR2 SNEGSKA (reference sequence). This CDR3 has 10 residues. The CDR3 spells CSGFSGEAFF. CDR3 nucleotides: TGCAGTGGGTTTTCGGGGGAAGCTTTCTTT.

This clonotype was detected only a few times. The V call is TRBV12-3 or TRBV12-4, the J call TRBJ1-5; D gene ambiguous. V lost 7 bases and J 7 bases, leaving 17 bases between the germline ends. The CDR3 contains 14 residues. CDR3 coding DNA: TGTGCCAGCACTATGGACTTTAACGGCCAGCCCCAGCATTTT. Amino acids: CASTMDFNGQPQHF.

This clonotype was found a few times. The V call is TRBV20-1, the J call TRBJ1-6; D is unclear. V lost 2 bases and J lost 0, with 5 bases in between. The germline V gene encodes CDR1 DFQATT and CDR2 SNEGSKA (reference sequence). The CDR3 covers 14 residues. CDR3 loop: CSARQYSYNSPLHF. In DNA, the CDR3 is TGCAGTGCTAGACAGTACTCCTATAATTCACCCCTCCACTTT.

J is TRBJ1-6 and V is TRBV11-2; D gene ambiguous. This CDR3 spans 13 amino acids. Between the trimmed V and J ends, which lost 4 bases and 9 bases, there was a span of 10 bases. Germline V gene lookup returns CDR1 SGHAT and CDR2 FQNNGV. For the CDR3, the DNA is TGTGCCAGCAGCTCCTTCCCCAGTTCACCCCTCCACTTT. As protein: CASSSFPSSPLHF.

This clonotype occurred many times. For the CDR3, the DNA is TGCGCCAGCAGCTTGGAGGTGGAGAGCTCCTACAATGAGCAGTTCTTC. Its translation: CASSLEVESSYNEQFF. This sequence joins TRBV5-1 and TRBJ2-1, with no clear D. Trimming pared 0 bases from V and 0 bases from J, leaving 10 bases between. CDR3 length: 16 amino acids. From germline, CDR1 is SGHRS and CDR2 YFSETQ.

Regarding this clonotype: The junction does not match germline at one end; this may be a read error. The rearrangement joins TRBV7-8 to TRBJ2-5, with 11 bases lining up with TRBD2. The length of the CDR3 is 15 residues. Germline V gene sequence: CDR1 SGHVS, CDR2 FQNEAQ. The DNA of the CDR3 is TGTGCCAGCAGATTAGCGGGAGGGCCTAGAGAGACCCAGTACTTC. Protein product: CASRLAGGPRETQYF.

V and J are TRBV5-6 and TRBJ2-7, with 7 bases fitting TRBD1. Losses at the gene ends were 3 bases for V and 0 bases for J; bases not matched to a gene: 9. CDR3 length: 16 amino acids. The germline V gene has CDR1 SGHDT and CDR2 YYEEEE. CDR3: CASSSPPGGYSYEQYF. DNA for the CDR3: TGTGCCAGCAGCTCCCCCCCAGGGGGATACTCCTACGAGCAGTACTTC. The entire variable domain, with the rest obtained from reference TRBV5-6 and TRBJ2-7, is as follows: DAGVTQSPTHLIKTRGQQVTLRCSPKSGHDTVSWYQQALGQGPQFIFQYYEEEERQRGNFPDRFSGHQFPNYSSELNVNALLLGDSALYLCASSSPPGGYSYEQYFGPGTRLTVT.

This clonotype was found a few times. The gene calls are TRBV7-9 and TRBJ2-1, with 9 bases matching TRBD2. The CDR3 loop spans 16 amino acids. Germline lookup yields CDR1 SEHNR and CDR2 FQNEAQ (reference sequence). Germline trimming cut 4 bases from V and 9 bases from J; bases unmatched to any gene: 13. CDR3 protein: CASSYISGRTDSEQFF. Here the CDR3 DNA reads TGTGCCAGCAGCTATATTAGCGGGAGAACAGACAGTGAGCAGTTCTTC. Based on the CDR3 plus reference TRBV7-9 and TRBJ2-1, the full variable domain is DTGVSQNPRHKITKRGQNVTFRCDPISEHNRLYWYRQTLGQGPEFLTYFQNEAQLEKSRLLSDRFSAERPKGSFSTLEIQRTEQGDSAMYLCASSYISGRTDSEQFFGPGTRLTVL.

This clonotype was detected only a few times. V gene TRBV25-1 combines with J gene TRBJ2-1; 10 bases are a match to TRBD2. The closer fit of TRBJ2-7 to the DNA end suggests the J call may be wrong. Germline loops: CDR1 MGHDK, CDR2 SYGVNS. The CDR3 runs 16 residues. The CDR3 DNA reads TGTGCCAGCAGTGACCACAAACTAGCGGGAACCACCGAGCAGTACTTC. It specifies CASSDHKLAGTTEQYF.

The chain carries TRBV6-1 and TRBJ2-1, with unresolved D. V was shortened by 10 bases and J by 3 bases, with 4 bases between the two germline ends. The CDR3 has 10 amino acids. The germline V gene encodes CDR1 MNHNS and CDR2 SASEGT. The CDR3 nucleotides are TGTGCCATTCGCTACAATGAGCAGTTCTTC. Amino acids: CAIRYNEQFF.

The chain links TRBV4-1 to TRBJ2-7; TRBD2 agrees at 9 bases. Germline lookup yields CDR1 MGHRA and CDR2 YSYEKL. V lost 0 bases and J lost 5; bases outside the gene matches: 5. This CDR3 contains 15 residues. CDR3 amino acids: CASSQEPSGNDEQYF. CDR3 bases: TGCGCCAGCAGCCAAGAGCCTAGCGGGAATGACGAGCAGTACTTC.

The sample holds a few counts of this clonotype. The rearrangement joins TRBV10-3 to TRBJ1-1; D is possibly TRBD1 (5 bases). In germline, CDR1 is ENHRY, CDR2 SYGVKD. This CDR3 is built from 16 residues. V was clipped by 7 bases and J by 2 bases, with 20 bases between them. The CDR3 loop is CAITPRGDAENTEAFF. The DNA for the CDR3 is TGTGCCATCACCCCACGGGGGGACGCCGAAAACACTGAAGCTTTCTTT.

This clonotype was found a few times. The chain joins TRBV3-1 to TRBJ2-5; D is unresolved. Germline CDR1 is LGHDT and CDR2 is YNNKEL (reference sequence). The V and J ends lost 0 bases and 1 base respectively, with 9 bases between them. The CDR3 consists of 15 residues. CDR3 coding DNA: TGTGCCAGCAGCCAAGATGGTACAAGCCAAGAGACCCAGTACTTC. This sequence encodes CASSQDGTSQETQYF.

Of note for this clonotype: Germline and junction disagree at one end, which may indicate a read error. The CDR3 sequence: CASTGVGPGHTF. In DNA form, the CDR3 reads TGTGCCAGCACTGGTGTGGGCCCTGGCCACACCTTC. V and J are TRBV2 and TRBJ1-2, with D unclear. CDR3 length: 12 residues. Looked up from germline, CDR1 is SNHLY and CDR2 is FYNNEI.

A few counts support this clonotype. This chain connects TRBV20-1 to TRBJ1-6; 10 bases map to TRBD1. The trim removed 1 base at V and 7 bases at J, leaving 4 bases unmatched. The CDR3 loop spans 15 amino acids. In germline, CDR1 is DFQATT, CDR2 SNEGSKA (reference sequence). DNA of the CDR3: TGCAGTGCTAGAGTTCCGGGACAGGGGAATTCACCCCTCCACTTT. Translation gives CSARVPGQGNSPLHF.

The sample holds one count of this clonotype. The rearrangement links TRBV19 to TRBJ1-2; TRBD1 is a possible D gene (6 bases). CDR1 LNHDA and CDR2 SQIVND come from the germline V gene (reference sequence). Deletions cut 6 bases from V and 4 bases from J, with 12 bases between. CDR3 length: 13 residues. In DNA form, the CDR3 reads TGTGCCAGTAGACCGACAGGAACCTATGGCTACACCTTC. Its protein is CASRPTGTYGYTF.

The chain joins TRBV3-1 to TRBJ2-7, with D possibly matching TRBD1 (6 bases). Deletions cut 2 bases from V and 8 bases from J, with 16 bases between. There are 14 residues in the CDR3. Germline CDR1 reads LGHDT; CDR2 reads YNNKEL (reference sequence). The CDR3 region has the DNA TGTGCCAGCAGCCAATCAGACAGGTTTCCCCAGCAGTACTTC. Protein product: CASSQSDRFPQQYF.

The rearrangement joins TRBV29-1 to TRBJ2-3, with D possibly matching TRBD1 (6 bases). The CDR3 length is 13 residues. Germline-derived CDR1 and CDR2 are SQVTM and ANQGSEA. Trimming stripped 6 bases from V and 4 bases from J, with 14 bases between. This CDR3 is CSVSNRAADTQYF. The CDR3, as DNA: TGCAGCGTATCTAACAGGGCTGCAGATACGCAGTATTTT.

V usage is TRBV6-5 and J usage is TRBJ1-1, with D unresolved. V was cut by 2 bases and J by 4 bases, with 8 bases left in between. CDR1 and CDR2 from the germline V gene are MNHEY and SVGAGI. The CDR3 loop spans 13 amino acids. The CDR3 region is CASSYVGGTEAFF. In DNA, the CDR3 is TGTGCCAGCAGTTACGTGGGAGGCACTGAAGCTTTCTTT.

The genes are TRBV6-5 and TRBJ1-1; D is possibly TRBD1 (5 bases). Looked up from germline, CDR1 is MNHEY and CDR2 is SVGAGI. Trimming pared 7 bases from V and 1 base from J, leaving 13 bases between. The CDR3 length is 14 residues. Here the CDR3 DNA reads TGTGCCAGCAAGGCGATGAGGGGGAACACTGAAGCTTTCTTT. It is translated as CASKAMRGNTEAFF.

V and J are TRBV7-9 and TRBJ2-1; D is possibly TRBD2 (5 bases). The CDR3 length is 12 residues. The V end lost 5 bases, the J end lost 8 bases, and 10 bases lay between the germline ends. Germline loops: CDR1 SEHNR, CDR2 FQNEAQ (reference sequence). The CDR3 is CASSGVRDEQFF. The DNA of the CDR3 is TGTGCCAGCAGCGGAGTGAGGGATGAGCAGTTCTTC.

This clonotype was detected only a few times. The chain has TRBV5-6 and TRBJ2-4; D may be TRBD1 (6 bases). This CDR3 is built from 14 residues. V was trimmed by 1 base and J by 6 bases, leaving 11 bases between them. Germline V gene data show CDR1 as SGHDT and CDR2 as YYEEEE. The CDR3 spells CASSLHRTVNIQYF. CDR3 bases: TGTGCCAGCAGCTTGCATCGGACAGTAAACATTCAGTACTTC.

V gene TRBV6-5 combines with J gene TRBJ2-3; D gene ambiguous. Between the trimmed V and J ends, which lost 6 bases and 2 bases, there was a span of 6 bases. Germline lookup yields CDR1 MNHEY and CDR2 SVGAGI. The CDR3 totals 12 residues. CDR3 bases: TGTGCCAGCAGGGTCAACACAGATACGCAGTATTTT. As protein: CASRVNTDTQYF.